The present T cell receptor beta chain was sequenced within a study of blood T cells in healthy people across ages. Each sample had at least 6 million PBMCs isolated. Note on this clonotype: Antigen specificity is unknown.

For the second PCR, which ran for about 6 to 12 cycles, a sample-barcoded 5' primer and a J-beta primer mix were used. Researchers report that a template-switch adaptor with 12 random nucleotides tagged each cDNA molecule. MiXCR was run by TCRdb on the 5' RACE reads, yielding one entry per CDR3 protein. Here the sample spans around 800,000 distinct CDR3 sequences, about 53% being singletons. The study, taken as a whole, reports: The study could not conclusively compare naive and antigen-experienced cells, given its unsorted PBMCs. Per million T cells, the diversity of TCR beta decreased roughly linearly as age advanced.

This CDR3 region has 14 residues. Trimming stripped 2 bases from V and 4 bases from J, with 9 bases between. In germline, CDR1 is LGHDT, CDR2 YNNKEL (reference sequence). Sequenced sample: blood. The chain couples TRBV3-1 to TRBJ1-3; the D gene is possibly TRBD1 (5 bases). This receptor was identified in an elderly man in good health. CDR3 bases: TGTGCCAGCAGCCAAAGGGACCCCGGAAACACCATATATTTT. Its protein product is CASSQRDPGNTIYF.